The clone carrying this T cell receptor (beta chain) was detected only once. The same CDR3 is also encoded by other DNA sequences in this sample. These data are taken from a study of radiation and T cells in renal cell carcinoma. Trimming took off 5 bases at V and 5 bases at J, with 10 bases between the two ends. The CDR3 covers 12 residues. CDR1 is SEHNR and CDR2 is FQNEAQ in the germline V gene (reference sequence). Time point noted: baseline pretreatment blood. Indicated treatment: 15 Gy SBRT to primary tumor, nephrectomy 4 weeks later. Serial blood draws occurred at baseline and 2 and 4 weeks post-SBRT. Profiling relied on immunoSEQ multiplex PCR, and the TCRdb table lists in-frame clones only, not all of them. The sample lists over 120,000 clones, nearly 90% occurring once.

The sequenced sample was blood, obtained from a patient whose treatment included radiotherapy and nephrectomy. This clonotype originated in a woman between 50 and 59 years old with renal cell carcinoma. The gene calls are TRBV7-9 and TRBJ2-7; D uncertain. This chain's CDR3 is CASSLGGDEQYF. In nucleotides, the CDR3 is TGTGCCAGCAGCCTAGGTGGGGACGAGCAGTACTTC.